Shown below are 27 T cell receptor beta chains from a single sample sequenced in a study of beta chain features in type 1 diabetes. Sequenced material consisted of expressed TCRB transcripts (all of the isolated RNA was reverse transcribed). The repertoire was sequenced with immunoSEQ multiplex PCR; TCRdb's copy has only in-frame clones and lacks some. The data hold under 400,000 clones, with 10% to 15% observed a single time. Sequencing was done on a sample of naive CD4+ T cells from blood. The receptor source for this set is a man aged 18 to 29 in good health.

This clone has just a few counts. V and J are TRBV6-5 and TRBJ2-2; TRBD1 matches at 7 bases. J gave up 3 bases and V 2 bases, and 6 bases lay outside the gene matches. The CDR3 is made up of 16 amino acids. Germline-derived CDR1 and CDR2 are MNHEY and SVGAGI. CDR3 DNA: TGTGCCAGCAGTTACGCCCGACAGGGATACACCGGGGAGCTGTTTTTT. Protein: CASSYARQGYTGELFF.

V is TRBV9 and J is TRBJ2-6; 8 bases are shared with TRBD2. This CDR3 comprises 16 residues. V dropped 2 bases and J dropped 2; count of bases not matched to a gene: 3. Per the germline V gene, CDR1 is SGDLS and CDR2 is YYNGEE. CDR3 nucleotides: TGTGCCAGCAGCGTCACTAGCGGTGCTGGGGCCAACGTCCTGACTTTC. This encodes CASSVTSGAGANVLTF. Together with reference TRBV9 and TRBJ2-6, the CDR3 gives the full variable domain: DSGVTQTPKHLITATGQRVTLRCSPRSGDLSVYWYQQSLDQGLQFLIQYYNGEERAKGNILERFSAQQFPDLHSELNLSSLELGDSALYFCASSVTSGAGANVLTFGAGSRLTVL.

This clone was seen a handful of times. The CDR3 DNA reads TGTGCCAGCCAACAGGGACAGGCAGGCTCCTACGAGCAGTACTTC. Amino acids: CASQQGQAGSYEQYF. This chain links TRBV6-5 with TRBJ2-7; 8 bases agree with TRBD1. V lost 8 bases and J lost 0; bases outside the gene matches: 9. CDR1 is MNHEY and CDR2 is SVGAGI in the germline V gene. This CDR3 has 15 residues.

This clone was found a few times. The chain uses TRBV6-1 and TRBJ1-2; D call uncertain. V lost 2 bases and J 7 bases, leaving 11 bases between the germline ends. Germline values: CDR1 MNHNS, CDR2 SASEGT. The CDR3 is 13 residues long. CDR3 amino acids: CASSELGVTGYTF. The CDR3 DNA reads TGTGCCAGCAGTGAACTCGGGGTTACTGGCTACACCTTC.

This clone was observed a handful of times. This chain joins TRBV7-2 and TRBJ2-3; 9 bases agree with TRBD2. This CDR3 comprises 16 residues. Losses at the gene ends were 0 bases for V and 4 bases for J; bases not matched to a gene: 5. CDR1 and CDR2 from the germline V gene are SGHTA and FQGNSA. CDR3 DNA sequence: TGTGCCAGCAGCTTAGCCCCGCGGACTAGCGCAGATACGCAGTATTTT. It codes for CASSLAPRTSADTQYF.

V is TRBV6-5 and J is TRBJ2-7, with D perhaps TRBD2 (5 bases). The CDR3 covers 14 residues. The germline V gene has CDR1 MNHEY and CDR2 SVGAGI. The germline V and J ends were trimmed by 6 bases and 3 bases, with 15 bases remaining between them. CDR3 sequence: CASSPVGEFYEQYF. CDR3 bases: TGTGCCAGCAGCCCCGTTGGGGAGTTCTACGAGCAGTACTTC.

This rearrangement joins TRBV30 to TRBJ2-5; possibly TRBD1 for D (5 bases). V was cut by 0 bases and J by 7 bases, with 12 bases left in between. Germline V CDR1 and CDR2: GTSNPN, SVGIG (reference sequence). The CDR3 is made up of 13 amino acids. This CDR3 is CAWSVSPQGTQYF. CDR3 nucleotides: TGTGCCTGGAGTGTATCCCCGCAGGGGACCCAGTACTTC.

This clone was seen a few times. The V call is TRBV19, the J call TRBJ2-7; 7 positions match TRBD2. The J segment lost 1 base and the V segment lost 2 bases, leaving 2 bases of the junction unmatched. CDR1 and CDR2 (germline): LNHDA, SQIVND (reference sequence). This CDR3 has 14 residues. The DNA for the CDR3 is TGTGCCAGTAGTATACGGGGGGAATCCTACGAGCAGTACTTC. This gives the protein CASSIRGESYEQYF.

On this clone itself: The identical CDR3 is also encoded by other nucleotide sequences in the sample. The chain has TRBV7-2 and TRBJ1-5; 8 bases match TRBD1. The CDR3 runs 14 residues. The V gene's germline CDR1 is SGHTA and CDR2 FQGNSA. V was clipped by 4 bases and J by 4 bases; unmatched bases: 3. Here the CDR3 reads CASSSDRGNQPQHF. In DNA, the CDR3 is TGTGCCAGCAGCTCCGACAGGGGAAATCAGCCCCAGCATTTT.

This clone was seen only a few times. The CDR3 bases are TGTGCCAGCAGCCAAGGGCTAGCGGGCTTCCAAGAGACCCAGTACTTC. Its translation: CASSQGLAGFQETQYF. The rearrangement uses TRBV4-2 and TRBJ2-5, with TRBD2 matching 8 bases. This CDR3 is 16 amino acids long. The V segment lost 1 base and the J segment 1 base; nucleotides outside the gene matches: 5. CDR1 is LGHNA and CDR2 is YNFKEQ in the germline V gene.

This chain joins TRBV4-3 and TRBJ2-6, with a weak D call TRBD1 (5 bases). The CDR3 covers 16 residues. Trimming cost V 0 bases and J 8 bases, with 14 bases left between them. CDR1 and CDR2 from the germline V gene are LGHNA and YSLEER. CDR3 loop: CASSQEGRGISNVLTF. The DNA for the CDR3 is TGCGCCAGCAGCCAAGAAGGAAGGGGTATCTCCAACGTCCTGACTTTC.

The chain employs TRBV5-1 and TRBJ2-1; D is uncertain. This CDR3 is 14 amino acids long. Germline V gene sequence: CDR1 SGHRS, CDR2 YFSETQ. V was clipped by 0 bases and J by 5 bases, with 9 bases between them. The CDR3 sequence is CASSLGASDNEQFF. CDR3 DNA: TGCGCCAGCAGCTTGGGGGCATCTGACAATGAGCAGTTCTTC.

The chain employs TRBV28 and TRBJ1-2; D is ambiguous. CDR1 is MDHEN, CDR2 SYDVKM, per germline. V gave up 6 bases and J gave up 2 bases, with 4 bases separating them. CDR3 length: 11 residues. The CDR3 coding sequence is TGTGCCAGCAGCCCAAACTATGGCTACACCTTC. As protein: CASSPNYGYTF.

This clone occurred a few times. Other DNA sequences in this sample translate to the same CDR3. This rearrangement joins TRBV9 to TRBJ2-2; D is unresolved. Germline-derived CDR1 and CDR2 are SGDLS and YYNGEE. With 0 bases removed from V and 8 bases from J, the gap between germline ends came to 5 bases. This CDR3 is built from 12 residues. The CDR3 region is CASSVAVGELFF. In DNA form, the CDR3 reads TGTGCCAGCAGCGTAGCGGTTGGGGAGCTGTTTTTT.

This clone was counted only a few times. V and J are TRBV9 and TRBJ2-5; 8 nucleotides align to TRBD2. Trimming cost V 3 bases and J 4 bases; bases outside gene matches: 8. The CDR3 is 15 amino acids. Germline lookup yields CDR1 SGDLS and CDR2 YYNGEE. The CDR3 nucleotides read TGTGCCAGCAGCGCCTCAGGGCTAGCGGGAGAGACCCAGTACTTC. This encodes CASSASGLAGETQYF.

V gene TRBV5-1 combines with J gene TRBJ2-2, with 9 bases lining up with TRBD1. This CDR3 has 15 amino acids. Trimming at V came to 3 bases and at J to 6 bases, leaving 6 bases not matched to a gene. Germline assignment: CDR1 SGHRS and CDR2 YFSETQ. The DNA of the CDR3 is TGCGCCAGCAGCTCGGGACAGGGTACGGCCGGGGAGCTGTTTTTT. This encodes CASSSGQGTAGELFF.

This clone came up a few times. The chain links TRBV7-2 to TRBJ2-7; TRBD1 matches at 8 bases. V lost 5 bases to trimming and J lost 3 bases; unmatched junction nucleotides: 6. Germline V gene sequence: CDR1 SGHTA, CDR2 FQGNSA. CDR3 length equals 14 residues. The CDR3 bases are TGTGCCAGCAGCATCGGACAGGGTTACTACGAGCAGTACTTC. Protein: CASSIGQGYYEQYF.

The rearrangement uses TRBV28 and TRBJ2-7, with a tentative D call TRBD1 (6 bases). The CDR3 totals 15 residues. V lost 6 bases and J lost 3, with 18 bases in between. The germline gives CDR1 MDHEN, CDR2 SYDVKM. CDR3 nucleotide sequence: TGTGCCAGCAGCCTTAGTGGTCAGGGGCGCTACGAGCAGTACTTC. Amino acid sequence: CASSLSGQGRYEQYF.

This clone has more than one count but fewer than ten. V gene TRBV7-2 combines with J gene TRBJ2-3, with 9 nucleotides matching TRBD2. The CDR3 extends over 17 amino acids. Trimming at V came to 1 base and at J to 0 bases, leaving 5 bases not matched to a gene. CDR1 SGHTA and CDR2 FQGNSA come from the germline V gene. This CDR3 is CASSLGPSGTSTDTQYF. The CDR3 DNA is TGTGCCAGCAGCTTAGGGCCTAGCGGGACAAGCACAGATACGCAGTATTTT.

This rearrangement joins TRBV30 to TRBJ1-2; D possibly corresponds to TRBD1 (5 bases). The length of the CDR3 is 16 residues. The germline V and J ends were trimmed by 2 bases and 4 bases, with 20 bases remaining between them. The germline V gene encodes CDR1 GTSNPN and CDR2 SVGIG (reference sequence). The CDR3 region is CAWSRDRLAQGYGYTF. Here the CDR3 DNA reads TGTGCCTGGAGTAGGGATCGATTGGCCCAGGGCTATGGCTACACCTTC. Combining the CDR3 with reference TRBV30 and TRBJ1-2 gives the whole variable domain SQTIHQWPATLVQPVGSPLSLECTVEGTSNPNLYWYRQAAGRGLQLLFYSVGIGQISSEVPQNLSASRPQDRQFILSSKKLLLSDSGFYLCAWSRDRLAQGYGYTFGSGTRLTVV.

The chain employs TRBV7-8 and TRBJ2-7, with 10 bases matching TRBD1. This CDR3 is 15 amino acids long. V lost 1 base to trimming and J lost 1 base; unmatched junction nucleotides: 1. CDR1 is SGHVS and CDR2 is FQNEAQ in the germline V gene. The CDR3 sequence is CASSLVDRGSYEQYF. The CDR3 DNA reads TGTGCCAGCAGCTTAGTGGACAGGGGGTCCTACGAGCAGTACTTC.

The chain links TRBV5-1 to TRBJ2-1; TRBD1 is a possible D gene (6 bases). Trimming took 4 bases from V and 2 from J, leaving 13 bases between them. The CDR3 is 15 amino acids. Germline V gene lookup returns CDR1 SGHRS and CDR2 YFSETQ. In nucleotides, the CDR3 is TGCGCCAGCAGCCCGGACCAGGGGACCTACAATGAGCAGTTCTTC. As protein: CASSPDQGTYNEQFF.

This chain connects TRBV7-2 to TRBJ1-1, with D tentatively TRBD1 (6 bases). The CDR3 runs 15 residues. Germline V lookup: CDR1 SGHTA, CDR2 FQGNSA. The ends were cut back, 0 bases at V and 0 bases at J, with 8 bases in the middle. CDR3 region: CASSLATGMNTEAFF. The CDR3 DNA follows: TGTGCCAGCAGCTTAGCTACAGGGATGAACACTGAAGCTTTCTTT.

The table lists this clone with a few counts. The CDR3 nucleotides read TGTGCCACCAGCAGAGACGCGGGTCTCCAAGAGACCCAGTACTTC. Translation gives CATSRDAGLQETQYF. The chain joins TRBV15 to TRBJ2-5, with TRBD2 as a possible D gene (5 bases). The ends were cut back, 0 bases at V and 1 base at J, with 9 bases in the middle. This CDR3 spans 15 amino acids. CDR1 and CDR2 (germline): LNHNV, YYDKDF (reference sequence).

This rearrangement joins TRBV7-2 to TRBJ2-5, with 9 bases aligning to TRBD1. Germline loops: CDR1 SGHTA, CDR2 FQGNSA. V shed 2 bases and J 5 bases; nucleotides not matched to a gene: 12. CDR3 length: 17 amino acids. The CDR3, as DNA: TGTGCCAGCAGCTTACCTTCCGGGACAGGGATAGGGGAGACCCAGTACTTC. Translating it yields CASSLPSGTGIGETQYF.

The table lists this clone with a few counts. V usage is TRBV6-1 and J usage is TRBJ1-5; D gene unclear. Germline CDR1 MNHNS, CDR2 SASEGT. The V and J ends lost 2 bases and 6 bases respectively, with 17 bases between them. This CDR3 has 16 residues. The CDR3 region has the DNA TGTGCCAGCAGTGAAAATCGCCCGTCGGGGAGTCAGCCCCAGCATTTT. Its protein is CASSENRPSGSQPQHF.

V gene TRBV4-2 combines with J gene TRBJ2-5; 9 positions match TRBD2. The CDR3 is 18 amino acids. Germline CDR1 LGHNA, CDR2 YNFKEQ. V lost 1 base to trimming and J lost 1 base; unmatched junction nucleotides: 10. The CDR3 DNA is TGTGCCAGCAGCCAAGTCGGCGGGGGGGCCCCTGGCCAAGAGACCCAGTACTTC. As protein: CASSQVGGGAPGQETQYF.